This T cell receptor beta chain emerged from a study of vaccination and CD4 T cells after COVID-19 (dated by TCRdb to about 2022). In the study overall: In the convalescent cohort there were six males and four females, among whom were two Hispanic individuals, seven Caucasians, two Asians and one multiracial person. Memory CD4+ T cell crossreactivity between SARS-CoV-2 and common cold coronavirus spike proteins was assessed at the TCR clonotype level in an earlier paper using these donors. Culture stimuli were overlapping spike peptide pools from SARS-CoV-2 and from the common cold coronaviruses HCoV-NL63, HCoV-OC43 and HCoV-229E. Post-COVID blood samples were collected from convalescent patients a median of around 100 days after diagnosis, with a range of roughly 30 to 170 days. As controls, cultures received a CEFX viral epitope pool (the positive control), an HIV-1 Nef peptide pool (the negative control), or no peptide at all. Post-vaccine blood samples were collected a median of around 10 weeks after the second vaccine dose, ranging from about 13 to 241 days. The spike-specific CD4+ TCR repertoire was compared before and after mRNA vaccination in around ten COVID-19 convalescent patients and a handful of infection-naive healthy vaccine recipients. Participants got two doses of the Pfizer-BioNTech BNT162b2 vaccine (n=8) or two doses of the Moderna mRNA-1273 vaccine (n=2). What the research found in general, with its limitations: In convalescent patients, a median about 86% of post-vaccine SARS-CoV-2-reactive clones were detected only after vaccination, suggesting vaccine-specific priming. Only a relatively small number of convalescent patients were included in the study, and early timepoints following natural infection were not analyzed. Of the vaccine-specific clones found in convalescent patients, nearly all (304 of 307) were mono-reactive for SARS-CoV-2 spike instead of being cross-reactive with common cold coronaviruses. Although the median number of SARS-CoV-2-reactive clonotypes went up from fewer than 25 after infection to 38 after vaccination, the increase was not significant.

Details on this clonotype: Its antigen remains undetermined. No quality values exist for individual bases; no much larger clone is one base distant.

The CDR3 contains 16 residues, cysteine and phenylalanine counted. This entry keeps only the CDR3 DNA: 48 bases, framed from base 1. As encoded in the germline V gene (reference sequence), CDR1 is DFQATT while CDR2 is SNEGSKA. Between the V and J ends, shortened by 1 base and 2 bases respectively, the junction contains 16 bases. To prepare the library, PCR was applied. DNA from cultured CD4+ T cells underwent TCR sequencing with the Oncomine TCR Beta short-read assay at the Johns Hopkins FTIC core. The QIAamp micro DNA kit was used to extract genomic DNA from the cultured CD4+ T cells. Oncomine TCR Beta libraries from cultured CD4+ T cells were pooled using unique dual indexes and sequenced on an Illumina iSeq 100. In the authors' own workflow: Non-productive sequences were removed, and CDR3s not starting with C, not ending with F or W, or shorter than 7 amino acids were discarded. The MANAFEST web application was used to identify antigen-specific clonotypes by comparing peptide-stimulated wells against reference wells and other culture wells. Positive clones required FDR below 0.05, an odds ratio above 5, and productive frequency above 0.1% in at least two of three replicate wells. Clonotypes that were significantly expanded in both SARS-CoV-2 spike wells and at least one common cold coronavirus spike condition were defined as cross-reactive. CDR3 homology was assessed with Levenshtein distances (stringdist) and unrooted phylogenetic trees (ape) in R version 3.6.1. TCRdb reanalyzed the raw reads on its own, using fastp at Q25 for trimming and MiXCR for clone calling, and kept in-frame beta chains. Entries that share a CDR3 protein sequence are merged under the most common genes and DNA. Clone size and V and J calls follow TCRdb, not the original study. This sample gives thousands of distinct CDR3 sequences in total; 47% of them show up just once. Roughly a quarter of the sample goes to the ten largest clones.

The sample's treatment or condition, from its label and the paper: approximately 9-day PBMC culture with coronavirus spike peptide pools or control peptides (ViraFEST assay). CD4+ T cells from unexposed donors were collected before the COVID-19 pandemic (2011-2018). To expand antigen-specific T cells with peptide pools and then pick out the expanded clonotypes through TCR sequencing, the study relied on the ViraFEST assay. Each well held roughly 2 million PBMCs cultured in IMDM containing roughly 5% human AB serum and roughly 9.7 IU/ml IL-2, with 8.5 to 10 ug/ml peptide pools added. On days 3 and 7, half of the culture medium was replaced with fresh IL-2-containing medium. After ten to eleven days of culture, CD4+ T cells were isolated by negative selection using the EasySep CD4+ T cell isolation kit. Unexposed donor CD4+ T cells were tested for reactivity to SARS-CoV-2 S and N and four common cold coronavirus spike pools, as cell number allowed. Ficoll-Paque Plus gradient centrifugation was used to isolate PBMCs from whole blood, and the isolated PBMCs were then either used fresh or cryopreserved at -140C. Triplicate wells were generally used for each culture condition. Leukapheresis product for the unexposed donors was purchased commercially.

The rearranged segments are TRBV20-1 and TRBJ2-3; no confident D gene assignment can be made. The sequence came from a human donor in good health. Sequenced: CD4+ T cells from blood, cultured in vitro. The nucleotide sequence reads TGCAGTGCTAGAGGGGCTGTGGCGGAGCTCACAGATACGCAGTATTTT. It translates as CSARGAVAELTDTQYF.